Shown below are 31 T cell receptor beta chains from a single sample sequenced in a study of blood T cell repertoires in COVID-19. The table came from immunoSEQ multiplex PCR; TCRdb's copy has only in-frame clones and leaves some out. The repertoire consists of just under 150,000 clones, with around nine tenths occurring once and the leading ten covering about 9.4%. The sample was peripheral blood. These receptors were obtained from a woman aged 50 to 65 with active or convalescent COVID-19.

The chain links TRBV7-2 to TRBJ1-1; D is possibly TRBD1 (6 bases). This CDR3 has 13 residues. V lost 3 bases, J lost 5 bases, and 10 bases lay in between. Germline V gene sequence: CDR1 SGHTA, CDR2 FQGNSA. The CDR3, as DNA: TGTGCCAGCAGCTTCAGGGGAACAACTGAAGCTTTCTTT. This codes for CASSFRGTTEAFF.

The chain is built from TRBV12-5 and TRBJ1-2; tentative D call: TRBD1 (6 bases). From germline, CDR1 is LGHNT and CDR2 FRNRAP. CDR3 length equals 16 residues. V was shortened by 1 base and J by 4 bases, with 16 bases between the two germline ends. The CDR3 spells CASGLGDTGLSYGYTF. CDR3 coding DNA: TGTGCTAGTGGTTTGGGGGACACAGGGCTCAGCTATGGCTACACCTTC.

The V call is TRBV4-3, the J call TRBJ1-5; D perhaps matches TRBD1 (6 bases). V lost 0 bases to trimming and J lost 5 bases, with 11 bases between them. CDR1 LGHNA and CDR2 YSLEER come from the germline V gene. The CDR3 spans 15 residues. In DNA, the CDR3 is TGCGCCAGCAGCCAAGATGGGGGCAAAGATCAGCCCCAGCATTTT. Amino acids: CASSQDGGKDQPQHF.

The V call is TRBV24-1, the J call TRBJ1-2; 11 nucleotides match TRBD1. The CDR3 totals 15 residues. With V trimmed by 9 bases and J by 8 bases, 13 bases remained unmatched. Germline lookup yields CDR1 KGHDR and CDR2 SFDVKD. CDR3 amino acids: CATQGPGQGAVGYTF. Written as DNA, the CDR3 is TGTGCCACCCAAGGACCCGGACAGGGGGCAGTCGGCTACACCTTC.

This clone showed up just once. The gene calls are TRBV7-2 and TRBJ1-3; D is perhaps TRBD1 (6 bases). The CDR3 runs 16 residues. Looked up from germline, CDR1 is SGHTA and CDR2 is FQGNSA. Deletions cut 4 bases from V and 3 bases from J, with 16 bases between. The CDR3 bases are TGTGCCAGCAGCTCAGAGGCAGGGGCCCTTGGAAACACCATATATTTT. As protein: CASSSEAGALGNTIYF. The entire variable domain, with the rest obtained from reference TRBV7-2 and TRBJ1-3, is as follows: GAGVSQSPSNKVTEKGKDVELRCDPISGHTALYWYRQSLGQGLEFLIYFQGNSAPDKSGLPSDRFSAERTGGSVSTLTIQRTQQEDSAVYLCASSSEAGALGNTIYFGEGSWLTVV.

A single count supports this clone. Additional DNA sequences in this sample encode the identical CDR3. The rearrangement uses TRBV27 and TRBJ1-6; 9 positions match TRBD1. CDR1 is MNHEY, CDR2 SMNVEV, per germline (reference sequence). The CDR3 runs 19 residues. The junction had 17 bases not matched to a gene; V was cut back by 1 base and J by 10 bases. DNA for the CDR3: TGTGCCAGCAGTTTATTTGGGACAGGGAATTCGAGGGTCGGCTCACCCCTCCACTTT. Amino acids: CASSLFGTGNSRVGSPLHF.

CDR3 nucleotide sequence: TGTGCCAGCAGGACAGGTCACCTCTCTGAAGCTTTCTTT. Encoded protein: CASRTGHLSEAFF. The chain couples TRBV12-3 or TRBV12-4 to TRBJ1-1; a possible D gene is TRBD1 (6 bases). With 6 bases removed from V and 6 bases from J, the gap between germline ends came to 14 bases. The CDR3 has 13 amino acids.

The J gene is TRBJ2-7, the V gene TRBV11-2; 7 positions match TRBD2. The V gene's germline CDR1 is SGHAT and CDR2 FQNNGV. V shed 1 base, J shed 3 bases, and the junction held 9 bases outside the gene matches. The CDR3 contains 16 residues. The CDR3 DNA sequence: TGTGCCAGCAGCTTAGCGGCTAGCGGAATCCTCTACGAGCAGTACTTC. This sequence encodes CASSLAASGILYEQYF.

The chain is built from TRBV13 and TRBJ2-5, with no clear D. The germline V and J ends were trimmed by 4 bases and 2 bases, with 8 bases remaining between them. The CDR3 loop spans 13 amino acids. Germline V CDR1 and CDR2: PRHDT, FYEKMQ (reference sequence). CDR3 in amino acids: CASSSGLQETQYF. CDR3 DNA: TGTGCCAGCAGCTCGGGTCTTCAAGAGACCCAGTACTTC.

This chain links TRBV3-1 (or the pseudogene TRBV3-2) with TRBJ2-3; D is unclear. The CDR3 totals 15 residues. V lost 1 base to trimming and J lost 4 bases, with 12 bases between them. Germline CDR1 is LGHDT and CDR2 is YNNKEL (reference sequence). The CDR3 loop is CASSQAMSLPDTQYF. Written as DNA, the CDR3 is TGTGCCAGCAGCCAAGCTATGAGTTTGCCAGATACGCAGTATTTT.

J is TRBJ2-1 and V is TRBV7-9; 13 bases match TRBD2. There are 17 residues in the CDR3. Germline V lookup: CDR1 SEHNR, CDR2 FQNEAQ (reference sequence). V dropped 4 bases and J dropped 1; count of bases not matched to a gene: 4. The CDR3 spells CASSSGLAGDSYNEQFF. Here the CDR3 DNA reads TGTGCCAGCAGCTCAGGACTAGCGGGAGATTCCTACAATGAGCAGTTCTTC.

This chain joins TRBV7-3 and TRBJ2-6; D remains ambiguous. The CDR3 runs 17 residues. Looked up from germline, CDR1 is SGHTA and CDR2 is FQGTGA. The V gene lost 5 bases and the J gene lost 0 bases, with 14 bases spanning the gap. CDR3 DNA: TGTGCCAGCAGCCCAGGTGCTGAGAGCTCTGGGGCCAACGTCCTGACTTTC. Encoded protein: CASSPGAESSGANVLTF.

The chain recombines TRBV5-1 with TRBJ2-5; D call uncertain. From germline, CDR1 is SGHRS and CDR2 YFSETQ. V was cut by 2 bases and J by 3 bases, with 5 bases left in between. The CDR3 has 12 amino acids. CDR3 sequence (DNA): TGCGCCAGCAGCTTCCAGGAAGAGACCCAGTACTTC. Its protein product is CASSFQEETQYF.

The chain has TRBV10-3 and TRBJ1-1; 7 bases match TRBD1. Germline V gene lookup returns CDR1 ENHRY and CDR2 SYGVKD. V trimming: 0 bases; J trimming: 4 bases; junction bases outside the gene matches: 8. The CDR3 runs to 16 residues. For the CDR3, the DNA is TGTGCCATCAGTGAGTCGATGAGACAGGGTGGCACTGAAGCTTTCTTT. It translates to CAISESMRQGGTEAFF.

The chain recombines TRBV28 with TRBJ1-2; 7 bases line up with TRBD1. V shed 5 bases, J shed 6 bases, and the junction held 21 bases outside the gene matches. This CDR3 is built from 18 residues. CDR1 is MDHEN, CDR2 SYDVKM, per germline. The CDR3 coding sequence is TGTGCCAGCAGTACACACCGGACAGGACATAATCGCGAAGATGGCTACACCTTC. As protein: CASSTHRTGHNREDGYTF.

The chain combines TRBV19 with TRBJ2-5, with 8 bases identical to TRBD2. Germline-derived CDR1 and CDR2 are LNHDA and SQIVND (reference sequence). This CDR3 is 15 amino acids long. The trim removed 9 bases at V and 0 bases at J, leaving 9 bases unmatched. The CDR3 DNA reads TGTGCCAGCCAGAAGACTAGCGAGTACCAAGAGACCCAGTACTTC. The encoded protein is CASQKTSEYQETQYF.

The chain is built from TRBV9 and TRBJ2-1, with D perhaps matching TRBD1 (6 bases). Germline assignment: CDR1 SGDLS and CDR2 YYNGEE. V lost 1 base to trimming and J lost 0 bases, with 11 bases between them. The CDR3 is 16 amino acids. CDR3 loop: CASSVIIGGSYNEQFF. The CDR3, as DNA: TGTGCCAGCAGCGTAATAATAGGGGGCTCCTACAATGAGCAGTTCTTC.

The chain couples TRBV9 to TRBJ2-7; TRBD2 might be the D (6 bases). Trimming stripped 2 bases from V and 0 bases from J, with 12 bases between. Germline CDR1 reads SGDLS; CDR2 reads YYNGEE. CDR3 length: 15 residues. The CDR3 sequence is CASSVGSLSSYEQYF. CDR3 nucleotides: TGTGCCAGCAGCGTCGGGAGTTTGAGCTCCTACGAGCAGTACTTC.

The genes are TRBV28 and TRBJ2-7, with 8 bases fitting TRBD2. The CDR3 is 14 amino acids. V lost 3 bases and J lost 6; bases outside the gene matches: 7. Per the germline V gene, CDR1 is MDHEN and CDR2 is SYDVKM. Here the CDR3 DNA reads TGTGCCAGCAGTTTCGGGAGGGTGGTATCCGAGCAGTACTTC. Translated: CASSFGRVVSEQYF.

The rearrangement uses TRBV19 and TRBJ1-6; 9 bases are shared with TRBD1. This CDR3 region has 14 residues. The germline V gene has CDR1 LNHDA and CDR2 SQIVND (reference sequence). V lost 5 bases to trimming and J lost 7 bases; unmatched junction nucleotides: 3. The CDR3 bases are TGTGCCAGTAGTGGGACAGGGAACAATTCACCCCTCCACTTT. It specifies CASSGTGNNSPLHF.

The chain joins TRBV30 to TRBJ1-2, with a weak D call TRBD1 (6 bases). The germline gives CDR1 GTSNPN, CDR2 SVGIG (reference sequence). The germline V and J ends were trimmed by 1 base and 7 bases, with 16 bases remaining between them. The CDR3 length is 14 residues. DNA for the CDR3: TGTGCCTGGAGTGGTCCAGGGGTTCGGCGTGGCTACACCTTC. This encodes CAWSGPGVRRGYTF.

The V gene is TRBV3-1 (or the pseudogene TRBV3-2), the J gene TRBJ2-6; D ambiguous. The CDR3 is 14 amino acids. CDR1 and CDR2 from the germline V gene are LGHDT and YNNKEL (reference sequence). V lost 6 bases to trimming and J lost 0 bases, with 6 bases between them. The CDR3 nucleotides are TGTGCCAGCAGAACCGGCTCTGGGGCCAACGTCCTGACTTTC. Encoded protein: CASRTGSGANVLTF.

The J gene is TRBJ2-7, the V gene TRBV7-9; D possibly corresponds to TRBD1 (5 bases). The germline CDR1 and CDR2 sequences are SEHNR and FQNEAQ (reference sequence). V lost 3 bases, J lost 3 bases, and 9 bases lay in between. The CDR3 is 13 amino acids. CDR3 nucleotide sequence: TGTGCCAGCAGCTTTGTAGGGGACTACGAGCAGTACTTC. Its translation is CASSFVGDYEQYF. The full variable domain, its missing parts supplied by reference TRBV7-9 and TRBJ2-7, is DTGVSQNPRHKITKRGQNVTFRCDPISEHNRLYWYRQTLGQGPEFLTYFQNEAQLEKSRLLSDRFSAERPKGSFSTLEIQRTEQGDSAMYLCASSFVGDYEQYFGPGTRLTVT.

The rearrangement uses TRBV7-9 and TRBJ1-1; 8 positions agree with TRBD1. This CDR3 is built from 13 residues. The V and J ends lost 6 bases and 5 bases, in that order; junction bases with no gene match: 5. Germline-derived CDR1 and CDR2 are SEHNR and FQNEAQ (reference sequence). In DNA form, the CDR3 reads TGTGCCAGCAGTTCACAGGGGGGGACTGAAGCTTTCTTT. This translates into CASSSQGGTEAFF.

DNA of the CDR3: TGCAGCGCCTCAACGACAGATCTTGCTGGAAACACCATATATTTT. This codes for CSASTTDLAGNTIYF. The chain has TRBV29-1 and TRBJ1-3; tentatively, D is TRBD1 (5 bases). The CDR3 length is 15 residues. CDR1 is SQVTM, CDR2 ANQGSEA, per germline. Trimming left V 7 bases short and J 2 bases short, with 18 bases between.

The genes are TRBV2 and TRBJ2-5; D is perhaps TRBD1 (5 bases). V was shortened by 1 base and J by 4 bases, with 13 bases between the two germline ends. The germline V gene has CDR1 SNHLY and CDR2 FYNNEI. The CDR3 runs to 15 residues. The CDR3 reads CASSEGGRPLETQYF. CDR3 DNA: TGTGCCAGCAGTGAAGGGGGCCGACCACTAGAGACCCAGTACTTC.

The CDR3 DNA follows: TGTGCCAGCAGCGAACAGGGGCTCAGCTCTGGGGCCAACGTCCTGACTTTC. Translated, it gives CASSEQGLSSGANVLTF. The chain recombines TRBV9 with TRBJ2-6; 7 bases fit TRBD1. Germline V gene lookup returns CDR1 SGDLS and CDR2 YYNGEE. The CDR3 loop spans 17 amino acids. Trimming at V came to 3 bases and at J to 0 bases, leaving 6 bases not matched to a gene.

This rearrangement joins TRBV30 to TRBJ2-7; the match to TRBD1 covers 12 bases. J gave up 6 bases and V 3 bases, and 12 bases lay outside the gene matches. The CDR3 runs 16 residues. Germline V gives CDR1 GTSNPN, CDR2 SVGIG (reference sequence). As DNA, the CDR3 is TGTGCCTGGAGCGAAGTGGGGGACAGGGGGCTTCGCGAGCAGTACTTC. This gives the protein CAWSEVGDRGLREQYF.

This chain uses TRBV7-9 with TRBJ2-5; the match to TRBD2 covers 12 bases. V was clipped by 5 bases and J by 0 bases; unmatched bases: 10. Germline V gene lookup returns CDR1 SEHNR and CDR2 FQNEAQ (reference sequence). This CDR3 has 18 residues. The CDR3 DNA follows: TGTGCCAGCAGCCGGACTAGCGGGACCAATACATACCAAGAGACCCAGTACTTC. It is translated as CASSRTSGTNTYQETQYF.

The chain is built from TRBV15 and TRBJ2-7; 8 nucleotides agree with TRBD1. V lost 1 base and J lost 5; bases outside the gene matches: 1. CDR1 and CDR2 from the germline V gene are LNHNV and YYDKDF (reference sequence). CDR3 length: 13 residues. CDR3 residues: CATSRGQGNEQYF. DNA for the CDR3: TGTGCCACCAGCAGAGGACAGGGGAACGAGCAGTACTTC.

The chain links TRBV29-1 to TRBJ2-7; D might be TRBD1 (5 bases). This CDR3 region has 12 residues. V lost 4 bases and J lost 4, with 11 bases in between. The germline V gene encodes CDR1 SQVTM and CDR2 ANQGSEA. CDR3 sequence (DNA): TGCAGCGTTGGCCAGGGTTCTTACGAGCAGTACTTC. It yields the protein CSVGQGSYEQYF.